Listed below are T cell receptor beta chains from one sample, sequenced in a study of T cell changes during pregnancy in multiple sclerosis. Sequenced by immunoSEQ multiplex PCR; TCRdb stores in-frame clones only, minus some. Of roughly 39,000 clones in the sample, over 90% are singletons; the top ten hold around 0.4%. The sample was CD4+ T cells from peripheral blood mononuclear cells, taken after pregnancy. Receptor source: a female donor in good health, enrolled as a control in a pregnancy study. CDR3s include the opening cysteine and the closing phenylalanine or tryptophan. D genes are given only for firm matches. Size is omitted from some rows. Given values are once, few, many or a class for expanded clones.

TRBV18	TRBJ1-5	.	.	TGTGCCAGCTCACCACCCGGGGGGAACAATCAGCCCCAGCATTTT	CASSPPGGNNQPQHF
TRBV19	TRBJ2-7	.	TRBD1	TGTGCCAGTAGTATAAGAGGGGCAGGGGGTGCCTACGAGCAGTACTTC	CASSIRGAGGAYEQYF
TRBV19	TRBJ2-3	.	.	TGTGCCAGTAGTAGGACCGGGACGGGGGTTAGAACAGATACGCAGTATTTT	CASSRTGTGVRTDTQYF
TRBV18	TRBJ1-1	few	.	TGTGCCAGCTCACGAGGAACGATGAACACTGAAGCTTTCTTT	CASSRGTMNTEAFF
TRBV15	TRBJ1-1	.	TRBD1	TGTGCCACCAGCAGAGAGGACAGGGCAGGAACTGAAGCTTTCTTT	CATSREDRAGTEAFF
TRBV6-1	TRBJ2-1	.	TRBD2	TGTGCCAGCAGTGCCACACTAGCGGGGGCCTACAATGAGCAGTTCTTC	CASSATLAGAYNEQFF
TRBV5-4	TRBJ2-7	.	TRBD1	TGTGCCAGCAGCCTACAGGGGGCGGGGGACTACGAGCAGTACTTC	CASSLQGAGDYEQYF
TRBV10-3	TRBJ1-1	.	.	TGTGCCATCAGTGGAGGACAGTCCGCTGAAGCTTTCTTT	CAISGGQSAEAFF
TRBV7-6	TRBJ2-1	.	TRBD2	TGTGCCAGCAGCTTAGCAGCGGGAGGGTCACATGAGCAGTTCTTC	CASSLAAGGSHEQFF
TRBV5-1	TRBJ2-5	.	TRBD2	TGCGCCAGCAGCTTGGCCACTAGCGGGGGATTAGAGACCCAGTACTTC	CASSLATSGGLETQYF
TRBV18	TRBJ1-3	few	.	TGTGCCAGCTCCCTTAACAGGGCTGACTCTGGAAACACCATATATTTT	CASSLNRADSGNTIYF